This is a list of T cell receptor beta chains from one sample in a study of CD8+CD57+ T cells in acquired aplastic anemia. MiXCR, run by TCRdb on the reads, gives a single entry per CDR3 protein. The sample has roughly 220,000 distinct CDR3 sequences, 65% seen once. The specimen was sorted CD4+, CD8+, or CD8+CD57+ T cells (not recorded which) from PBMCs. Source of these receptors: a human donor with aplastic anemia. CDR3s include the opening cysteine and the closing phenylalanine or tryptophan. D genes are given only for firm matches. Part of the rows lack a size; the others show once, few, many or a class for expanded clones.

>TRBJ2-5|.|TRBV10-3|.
TGTGCCATCAGACGGGACAAGAGCCGAGAGACCCAGTACTTC
CAIRRDKSRETQYF
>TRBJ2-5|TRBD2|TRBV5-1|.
TGCGCCAGCAGCTGGGGAACTAGCGGGGGGGCCCAAGAGACCCAGTACTTC
CASSWGTSGGAQETQYF
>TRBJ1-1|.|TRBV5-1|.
TGCGCCAGCAGCCCCGGGAAGGGGGTTGAAGCTTTCTTT
CASSPGKGVEAFF
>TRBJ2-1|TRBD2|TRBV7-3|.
TGTGCCAGCGCGGGAGGCTACAATGAGCAGTTCTTC
CASAGGYNEQFF
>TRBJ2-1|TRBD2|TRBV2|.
TGTGCCACCGAGCGGGAGTTCGACAATGAGCAGTTCTTC
CATEREFDNEQFF
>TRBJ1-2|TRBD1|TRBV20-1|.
TGCAGTGCTAGAGATTCTAGCGACAGGGTTTTTGATGGCTACACCTTC
CSARDSSDRVFDGYTF
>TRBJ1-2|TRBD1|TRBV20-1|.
TGCAGTGCTAGAGCGCCGGACAGGGGAGGGGGTGGCTACACCTTC
CSARAPDRGGGGYTF
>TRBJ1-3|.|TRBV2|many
TGTGCCAGCGGGGGGAATGGAAACACCATATATTTT
CASGGNGNTIYF
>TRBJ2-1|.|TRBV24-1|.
TGTGCCACCAGTGACCCCGGGACAAGCTATGAGCAGTTCTTC
CATSDPGTSYEQFF
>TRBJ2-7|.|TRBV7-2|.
TGTGCCAGCAGCCCATATCGAGACTCTTACGAGCAGTACTTC
CASSPYRDSYEQYF
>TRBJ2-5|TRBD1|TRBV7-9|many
TGTGCCAGCAGCTTTTGGGGACAGGACCAAGAGACCCAGTACTTC
CASSFWGQDQETQYF
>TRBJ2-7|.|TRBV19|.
TGTGCCAGTAGTATAGTCACAGGCGACTACGAGCAGTACTTC
CASSIVTGDYEQYF
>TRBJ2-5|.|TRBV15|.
TGTGCCACCAGCAGCCCCTGGGACTTCCAAGAGACCCAGTACTTC
CATSSPWDFQETQYF
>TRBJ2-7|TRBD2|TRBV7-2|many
TGTGCCAGCACCAACTACGGCGGCGGGAGGTACGAGCAGTACTTC
CASTNYGGGRYEQYF
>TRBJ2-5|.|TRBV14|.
TGTGCCAGCAGCCAAGTTCGACAGGGAGGCGCCCTAATCCAAGAGACCCAGTACTTC
CASSQVRQGGALIQETQYF
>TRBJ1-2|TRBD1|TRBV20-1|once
TGCAGTGCTAAACAGGGGATGCTGGATGGCTACACCTTC
CSAKQGMLDGYTF
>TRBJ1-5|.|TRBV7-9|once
TGTGCCAGCAGCCCGGAAGCTAGCAATCAGCCCCAGCATTTT
CASSPEASNQPQHF
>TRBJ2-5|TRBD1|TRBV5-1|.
TGCGCCAGCAGCCCGACAGGGGGCGCAGAGACCCAGTACTTC
CASSPTGGAETQYF
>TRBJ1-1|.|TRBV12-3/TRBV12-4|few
TGTGCCAGCAGTCGGGCATGGGACACTGAAGCTTTCTTT
CASSRAWDTEAFF
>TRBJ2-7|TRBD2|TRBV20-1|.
TGCAGTGTTAATCCGGTCGAGGCTAGCGGAATCTACGAGCAGTACTTC
CSVNPVEASGIYEQYF
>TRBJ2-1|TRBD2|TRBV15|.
TGTGCCACCAGCAGAGATATGGGGACTAGCGGATCCTACAATGAGCAGTTCTTC
CATSRDMGTSGSYNEQFF
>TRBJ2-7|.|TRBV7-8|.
TGTGCCAGCAGCTTAGCGGTCGTCAGGGCCTACGAGCAGTACTTC
CASSLAVVRAYEQYF
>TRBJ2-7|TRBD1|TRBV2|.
TGTGCCAGCATGAGGGGACAGGGACACTACGAGCAGTACTTC
CASMRGQGHYEQYF
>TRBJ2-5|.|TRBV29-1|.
TGCAGCGTTGGGCAGGGGCAAGAGACCCAGTACTTC
CSVGQGQETQYF
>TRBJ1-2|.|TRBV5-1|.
TGCGCCAGCAGCGCCGACAGGCTTAACTATGGCTACACCTTC
CASSADRLNYGYTF